This T cell receptor beta chain was sequenced in a study of cytomegalovirus exposure and HLA in healthy donors. Study-level background: Out of 150 million to 200 million T cells, an earlier analysis found roughly 110 million unique TCR beta sequences in total.

The germline CDR1 and CDR2 sequences are SQVTM and ANQGSEA. The ends were cut back, 3 bases at V and 5 bases at J, with 12 bases in the middle. The CDR3 loop spans 13 amino acids. Primers included in the PCR were 60 Vbeta and 13 Jbeta primers. Assay used: immunoSEQ multiplex PCR; TCRdb lists only in-frame clones, some missing. This table has roughly 98,000 clones, around 79% appearing once. The chain couples TRBV29-1 to TRBJ2-3, with TRBD2 as a possible D gene (5 bases). The material sequenced was PBMCs. This receptor was taken from a woman aged 65 to 85 in good health and CMV-seropositive. The CDR3, as DNA: TGCAGCGTTGACACTTTGGCGGGAGATACGCAGTATTTT. This codes for CSVDTLAGDTQYF.